This T cell receptor beta chain derives from a study of blood T cell repertoires in COVID-19. Study at large: Acute-phase and convalescent COVID-19 samples originated in the United States, Italy and Spain.

The protocol was immunoSEQ multiplex PCR, while the TCRdb copy is restricted to in-frame clones and leaves out a portion. Of roughly 200,000 clones listed, 70% to 90% are singletons. CDR3 length: 15 residues. CDR1 is MNHEY and CDR2 is SVGAGI in the germline V gene. The V gene end was trimmed by 5 bases and the J gene end by 11 bases; junction bases not matched to a gene: 12. The sequencing sample was made of peripheral blood. The genes are TRBV6-5 and TRBJ1-6; 7 nucleotides line up with TRBD1. The clonotype was recovered from a human donor with active or convalescent COVID-19. The donor label of this sample is uncertain. CDR3 nucleotide sequence: TGTGCCAGCAGTCCCCCCGAGGGCAGGGGGGCACCCCTCCACTTT. This codes for CASSPPEGRGAPLHF.